A selection of T cell receptor beta chains follows, all from one sample in a study of somatic mutations in cytotoxic T cells in rheumatoid arthritis. Profiling relied on immunoSEQ multiplex PCR, and the TCRdb table lists in-frame clones only, not all of them. Of under 13,000 clones in the sample, 55% to 85% were seen once. Input material: CD8+ T cells sorted from blood. The receptor set was obtained from an adult with rheumatoid arthritis. Both conserved end residues are part of each CDR3. D genes are given only for firm matches. Clone size, where shown, is once, few, many, or a class for clones that have expanded.

TRBJ2-7 | NA | TRBV27 | TRBD1 | TGTGCAGCCGGGACAGGGGTGGCCGAGCAGTACTTC | CAAGTGVAEQYF
TRBJ2-3 | NA | TRBV10-3 | TRBD1 | TGTGCCATCAGGGACAGGGGGAGCACAGATACGCAGTATTTT | CAIRDRGSTDTQYF
TRBJ2-1 | NA | TRBV6-5 | TRBD1 | TGTGCCAGCAGCCCGGGACAGTTATACTACAATGAGCAGTTCTTC | CASSPGQLYYNEQFF
TRBJ2-4 | NA | TRBV7-3 | NA | TGTGCCAGCAGCGACGGACTTTCAGAGATTCAGTACTTC | CASSDGLSEIQYF
TRBJ2-2 | NA | TRBV13 | NA | TGTGCCAGCAGAGGAGCGAACACCGGGGAGCTGTTTTTT | CASRGANTGELFF
TRBJ1-5 | NA | TRBV6-1 | NA | TGTGCCAGCAGTGGGTCGTGGGGGTGGAGCAATCAGCCCCAGCATTTT | CASSGSWGWSNQPQHF
TRBJ1-5 | NA | TRBV6-5 | TRBD1 | TGTGCCACAGGGGGATTGGGCAATCAGCCCCAGCATTTT | CATGGLGNQPQHF
TRBJ2-7 | NA | TRBV7-9 | NA | TGTGCCAGCAGCTCCACTGGAAAGTACGAGCAGTACTTC | CASSSTGKYEQYF
TRBJ2-1 | once | TRBV7-9 | NA | TGTGCCAGCAGCTTAGGCCTAAGTGAGCAGTTCTTC | CASSLGLSEQFF
TRBJ1-1 | NA | TRBV19 | NA | TGTGCCAGTATAGGTCTAAACACTGAAGCTTTCTTT | CASIGLNTEAFF
TRBJ1-1 | NA | TRBV19 | TRBD1 | TGTGCCAGTAGTACCGGGACAGCCTACACTGAAGCTTTCTTT | CASSTGTAYTEAFF
TRBJ1-6 | NA | TRBV4-2 | TRBD1 | TGTGCCAGCAGCCAATCGACAGGGGGTTTTTCACCCCTCCACTTT | CASSQSTGGFSPLHF
TRBJ1-6 | NA | TRBV5-5 | NA | TGTGCCAGCAGGGGGGGCCTGAGCTCCTATAATTCACCCCTCCACTTT | CASRGGLSSYNSPLHF
TRBJ2-1 | NA | TRBV4-3 | TRBD1 | TGCGCCAGCAGCCAAAATTCCCGGACAGGGGGCAATGAGCAGTTCTTC | CASSQNSRTGGNEQFF
TRBJ2-5 | NA | TRBV5-1 | NA | TGCGCCAGCAGCTTTGAGGTCCCCAGCCGAGAGACCCAGTACTTC | CASSFEVPSRETQYF
TRBJ1-2 | NA | TRBV4-1 | NA | TGCGCCAGCAGCCAAGATTGGGCGGTTTATGGCTACACCTTC | CASSQDWAVYGYTF
TRBJ2-1 | NA | TRBV6-1 | NA | TGTGCCAGCGTCTGGACCCATGACAACAATGAGCAGTTCTTC | CASVWTHDNNEQFF
TRBJ1-5 | few | TRBV9 | NA | TGTGCCAGCAGCGTAGACGGCCTCAATCAGCCCCAGCATTTT | CASSVDGLNQPQHF
TRBJ2-7 | NA | TRBV7-6 | NA | TGTGCCAGCAGCTCCCCCTGGGACTCCTCCTACGAGCAGTACTTC | CASSSPWDSSYEQYF
TRBJ2-1 | NA | TRBV5-1 | TRBD1 | TGCGCCAGCAGACCCGAGACAGGGATCTACAATGAGCAGTTCTTC | CASRPETGIYNEQFF
TRBJ1-1 | NA | TRBV5-8 | NA | TGTGCCAGCAGCCCCCTCGTCGGCGGTGGGGCCCTGGTTGCTTTCTTT | CASSPLVGGGALVAFF
TRBJ2-7 | few | TRBV4-1 | NA | TGCGCCAGCAGCCCCGGGACCGCGAACAGCGAGCAGTACTTC | CASSPGTANSEQYF
TRBJ1-4 | NA | TRBV9 | NA | TGTGCCAGCAGCCTAACCGGGACACGGGAAAAACTGTTTTTT | CASSLTGTREKLFF
TRBJ1-2 | NA | TRBV4-1 | TRBD1 | TGCGCCAGCGAATTGGGACAGGGTCAAGCCTATGGCTACACCTTC | CASELGQGQAYGYTF
TRBJ1-2 | NA | TRBV9 | TRBD1 | TGTGCCAGCAGCGCCATCACAGGGGGCCTTGAGGGCTACACCTTC | CASSAITGGLEGYTF
TRBJ1-3 | NA | TRBV28 | NA | TGTGCCAGCAGTACCCCCCCAACAGGCGTCTCTGGAAACACCATATATTTT | CASSTPPTGVSGNTIYF
TRBJ1-1 | NA | TRBV2 | TRBD1 | TGTGCCAGCACTCAGGGGGACGGCACTGAAGCTTTCTTT | CASTQGDGTEAFF
TRBJ1-2 | few | TRBV28 | NA | TGTGCCAGCGGGTTCCACAGGTTATCCTATGGCTACACCTTC | CASGFHRLSYGYTF
TRBJ2-3 | medium-sized | TRBV7-6 | TRBD2 | TGTGCCAGCAGCTCCGGACTAGCCCCCACCGCGCAGTATTTT | CASSSGLAPTAQYF
TRBJ1-2 | NA | TRBV28 | TRBD1 | TGTGCCAGCAGGGACATATGGGACAGCACTTATGGCTACACCTTC | CASRDIWDSTYGYTF
TRBJ2-2 | NA | TRBV27 | NA | TGTGCCAGCAGTTCCGGGACTCAAGCAATCACCGGGGAGCTGTTTTTT | CASSSGTQAITGELFF
TRBJ2-1 | NA | TRBV7-9 | TRBD2 | TGTGCCAGCAGCACCCCCCCCGGGGGGACCAGTGGGGAGCAGTTCTTC | CASSTPPGGTSGEQFF
TRBJ1-2 | NA | TRBV7-3 | TRBD1 | TGTGCCAGCAGCGCCGGACAGGGAAACTATGGCTACACCTTC | CASSAGQGNYGYTF
TRBJ2-3 | NA | TRBV9 | TRBD2 | TGTGCCAGCAGCGTAGCCACAGCGGGGCCCACAGATACGCAGTATTTT | CASSVATAGPTDTQYF
TRBJ1-1 | once | TRBV11-2 | NA | TGTGCCAGCAGCTTAAGGTACACTGAAGCTTTCTTT | CASSLRYTEAFF
TRBJ1-2 | NA | TRBV9 | TRBD1 | TGTGCCAGCAGCGTCTTGGGACAGTACACCTTC | CASSVLGQYTF
TRBJ2-1 | NA | TRBV4-3 | NA | TGCGCCAGCAGCCAAGATGCTTCCCGCTCCTACAATGAGCAGTTCTTC | CASSQDASRSYNEQFF
TRBJ1-5 | NA | TRBV6-6 | TRBD1 | TGTGCCAGCAGAAGTGACAGGGGGAATCAGCCCCAGCATTTT | CASRSDRGNQPQHF
TRBJ1-5 | NA | TRBV29-1 | NA | TGCAGCCCTGAAAGGGGGGGCCGGCAGCCCCAGCATTTT | CSPERGGRQPQHF